Included here is one T cell receptor (beta chain) sequence, with context. The record originates from a study of monozygotic twins with inflammatory bowel disease. Used for each TCR library was 3500 ng of total RNA. TCRdb re-called the 5' RACE reads, yielding one record per CDR3 amino acid sequence without DNA. The ten top clones account for approximately 2.4%, within a sample of approximately 150,000 distinct CDR3 sequences. This CDR3 comprises 16 residues. Germline lookup yields CDR1 LGHNA and CDR2 YNFKEQ. The receptor was isolated from a human donor with ulcerative colitis or Crohn's disease, or a healthy co-twin of an affected twin (not recorded which). The chain is built from TRBV4-2 and TRBJ2-3; lacking DNA, the TRBD1 call made by TCRdb goes unchecked. Sequenced material: blood. The CDR3 here is CASSPLAARGWDTQYF.